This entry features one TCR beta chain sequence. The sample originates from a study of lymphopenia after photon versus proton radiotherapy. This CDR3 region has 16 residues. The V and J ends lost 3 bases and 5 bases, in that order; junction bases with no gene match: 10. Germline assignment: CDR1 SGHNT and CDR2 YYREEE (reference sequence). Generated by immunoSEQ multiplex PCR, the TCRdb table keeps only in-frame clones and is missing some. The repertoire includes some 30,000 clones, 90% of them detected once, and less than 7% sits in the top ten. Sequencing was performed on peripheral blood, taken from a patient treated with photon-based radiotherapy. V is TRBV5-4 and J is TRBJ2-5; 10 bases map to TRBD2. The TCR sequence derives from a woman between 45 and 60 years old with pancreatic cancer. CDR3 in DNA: TGTGCCAGCAGCTCTTGGGCTAGCGGGAGACCGGAGACCCAGTACTTC. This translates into CASSSWASGRPETQYF.